Below, 13 T cell receptor beta chains from the same sample are listed, as sequenced in a study of CD8 T cells in Susac syndrome. With random hexamers, reverse transcription was performed on about 0.45 to 1 ug of RNA. Via MiXCR, TCRdb re-called the immunoSEQ multiplex PCR reads, giving one row per CDR3 protein. The data show around 170,000 distinct CDR3 sequences, 85% to 95% seen once. Material for sequencing was CD8+ T cells from PBMCs. The receptors shown here come from a human donor with multiple sclerosis.

This chain joins TRBV19 and TRBJ2-2; D is perhaps TRBD1 (5 bases). Trimming took 7 bases from V and 1 from J, leaving 10 bases between them. CDR1 LNHDA and CDR2 SQIVND come from the germline V gene (reference sequence). This CDR3 spans 14 amino acids. The CDR3 DNA sequence: TGTGCCAGTACTCCTGGACAGAACACCGGGGAGCTGTTTTTT. Its translation: CASTPGQNTGELFF.

The genes are TRBV20-1 and TRBJ1-5; D uncertain. The CDR3 loop spans 13 amino acids. Trimming took 4 bases from V and 1 from J, leaving 8 bases between them. CDR1 is DFQATT, CDR2 SNEGSKA, per germline (reference sequence). The CDR3 bases are TGCAGTGCTACCCAGAGGAGCAATCAGCCCCAGCATTTT. Residues: CSATQRSNQPQHF.

V usage is TRBV20-1 and J usage is TRBJ2-3, with TRBD2 matching over 8 bases. The junction had 6 bases not matched to a gene; V was cut back by 1 base and J by 9 bases. The CDR3 contains 13 residues. Germline V gene lookup returns CDR1 DFQATT and CDR2 SNEGSKA (reference sequence). The CDR3 here is CSARGGSGVTQYF. For the CDR3, the DNA is TGCAGTGCTAGAGGGGGTAGCGGGGTCACGCAGTATTTT.

The CDR3 loop is CASSFNGGEQFF. The CDR3 bases are TGTGCCAGCAGCTTTAACGGGGGTGAGCAGTTCTTC. This chain connects TRBV13 to TRBJ2-1; a possible D gene is TRBD2 (6 bases). Trimming left V 3 bases short and J 9 bases short, with 9 bases between. This CDR3 spans 12 amino acids. The germline V gene has CDR1 PRHDT and CDR2 FYEKMQ (reference sequence).

This chain connects TRBV20-1 to TRBJ1-2, with TRBD1 matching 7 bases. The CDR3 is 13 amino acids. J was trimmed by 3 bases and V by 5 bases; bases with no gene match: 6. The germline gives CDR1 DFQATT, CDR2 SNEGSKA (reference sequence). The CDR3 DNA sequence: TGCAGTGCTGTCGGGACAGCGGACTATGGCTACACCTTC. Its translation is CSAVGTADYGYTF.

The chain couples TRBV10-3 to TRBJ2-7, with 7 bases lining up with TRBD1. The length of the CDR3 is 15 residues. The ends lost 3 bases at V and 3 bases at J; junction bases unmatched: 8. Germline CDR1 reads ENHRY; CDR2 reads SYGVKD. CDR3 sequence: CAISDLDRRHYEQYF. The DNA for the CDR3 is TGTGCCATCAGTGATTTGGACAGGAGACACTACGAGCAGTACTTC.

The chain couples TRBV27 to TRBJ2-7, with TRBD1 as a possible D gene (5 bases). CDR1 and CDR2 (germline): MNHEY, SMNVEV (reference sequence). The CDR3 extends over 13 amino acids. The V end was cut by 5 bases, the J end by 5 bases, with 13 bases between. The chain's CDR3 is CASSPRQLHEQYF. The CDR3 nucleotides read TGTGCCAGCAGTCCAAGACAGCTCCACGAGCAGTACTTC.

This chain uses TRBV29-1 with TRBJ2-7; 8 nucleotides align to TRBD1. Germline CDR1 and CDR2: SQVTM and ANQGSEA. The CDR3 consists of 16 residues. After removal of 0 bases from V and 3 bases from J, the junction contained 10 bases not matched to a gene. CDR3 residues: CSVEDSDRGRGYEQYF. CDR3 coding DNA: TGCAGCGTTGAAGATTCCGACAGGGGAAGGGGCTACGAGCAGTACTTC.

The J gene is TRBJ2-5, the V gene TRBV5-6; a weak D match, TRBD2 (5 bases). CDR3 length: 11 residues. With 9 bases removed from V and 0 bases from J, the gap between germline ends came to 6 bases. CDR1 and CDR2 (germline): SGHDT, YYEEEE. The CDR3 DNA reads as TGTGCCACCGGGGACCAAGAGACCCAGTACTTC. This codes for CATGDQETQYF.

The chain is built from TRBV2 and TRBJ2-7; 10 bases fit TRBD1. The CDR3 spans 15 residues. CDR1 SNHLY and CDR2 FYNNEI come from the germline V gene. The J segment lost 0 bases and the V segment lost 6 bases, leaving 5 bases of the junction unmatched. CDR3 nucleotides: TGTGCCAGCAGCCAAGGACAGGGGGGCTCCTACGAGCAGTACTTC. It specifies CASSQGQGGSYEQYF.

CDR3: CSGSGGAYNEQFF. The CDR3 DNA sequence: TGCAGCGGGAGCGGGGGGGCTTACAATGAGCAGTTCTTC. This chain links TRBV29-1 with TRBJ2-1, with 10 bases lining up with TRBD2. This CDR3 has 13 amino acids. CDR1 SQVTM and CDR2 ANQGSEA come from the germline V gene. V was clipped by 7 bases and J by 4 bases; unmatched bases: 4.

The CDR3 loop reads CATSSEDARGDFIYGYTF. The CDR3, as DNA: TGTGCCACCAGCAGTGAGGATGCCAGGGGTGATTTTATTTATGGCTACACCTTC. V and J are TRBV15 and TRBJ1-2; tentatively, D is TRBD1 (6 bases). The V gene lost 3 bases and the J gene lost 5 bases, with 25 bases spanning the gap. The CDR3 loop spans 18 amino acids. Germline loops: CDR1 LNHNV, CDR2 YYDKDF (reference sequence).

This clonotype appeared a few times. The chain uses TRBV5-5 and TRBJ2-7; D not resolved. V lost 4 bases and J 3 bases, leaving 5 bases between the germline ends. Germline V CDR1 and CDR2: SGHKS, YYEKEE (reference sequence). The CDR3 has 11 amino acids. The chain's CDR3 is CASSPYYEQYF. DNA for the CDR3: TGTGCCAGCAGCCCCTACTACGAGCAGTACTTC.